This TCR beta chain is from a study of CD8 T cells in ankylosing spondylitis. V was trimmed by 0 bases and J by 2 bases, leaving 8 bases between them. Germline V gene data show CDR1 as MGHRA and CDR2 as YSYEKL. This CDR3 comprises 14 residues. TCRdb passed the 5' RACE reads through MiXCR, listing each CDR3 protein once. The table lists 350,000 to 450,000 distinct CDR3 sequences, roughly 20% of them singletons, with about 12% in the top ten. This clonotype was counted between two and nine times. The sequencing sample was made of blood, either unsorted or a sorted T cell fraction (not recorded which). This clonotype originated in a male donor with ankylosing spondylitis or in good health (not recorded which). The chain carries TRBV4-1 and TRBJ2-7; possibly TRBD2 for D (6 bases). The DNA for the CDR3 is TGCGCCAGCAGCCAAGACGGGGGAACCTACGAGCAGTACTTC. The encoded protein is CASSQDGGTYEQYF.